These T cell receptor beta chains were read from a single sample in a study of T cells in Graves' hyperthyroidism and ophthalmopathy. Via MiXCR, TCRdb re-called the multiplex PCR reads, giving one row per CDR3 protein. The sample carries approximately 300,000 distinct CDR3 sequences, around 15% recorded once. What was sequenced was blood. These receptors all stem from a woman aged 55-69 years with Graves' ophthalmopathy. Both conserved end residues are part of each CDR3. D genes are given only for firm matches. Size tells how often a clone was seen (once, few, many) or the class of an expanded clone, and some rows leave it out.

D gene: TRBD1
clone size: -
V gene: TRBV7-2
J gene: TRBJ2-7
CDR3 protein: CASSSGTVLYEQYF
CDR3 DNA: TGTGCCAGCAGCTCCGGGACAGTCCTCTACGAGCAGTACTTC

D gene: TRBD2
clone size: many
V gene: TRBV28
J gene: TRBJ2-1
CDR3 protein: CASSWGLAPYNEQFF
CDR3 DNA: TGTGCCAGCAGTTGGGGACTAGCGCCTTACAATGAGCAGTTCTTC

D gene: TRBD2
clone size: few
V gene: TRBV4-3
J gene: TRBJ2-3
CDR3 protein: CASSGTSGRGATDTQYF
CDR3 DNA: TGCGCCAGCAGCGGAACTAGCGGGAGAGGGGCCACAGATACGCAGTATTTT

D gene: -
clone size: -
V gene: TRBV6-2/TRBV6-3
J gene: TRBJ2-5
CDR3 protein: CASSYVGETQYF
CDR3 DNA: TGTGCCAGCAGTTACGTGGGCGAGACCCAGTACTTC

D gene: TRBD1
clone size: -
V gene: TRBV4-1
J gene: TRBJ2-3
CDR3 protein: CASSPPDRAASDTQYF
CDR3 DNA: TGCGCCAGCAGCCCACCGGACAGGGCGGCATCAGATACGCAGTATTTT

D gene: -
clone size: many
V gene: TRBV6-2/TRBV6-3
J gene: TRBJ2-3
CDR3 protein: CASRSTTDTQYF
CDR3 DNA: TGTGCCAGCAGATCTACGACAGATACGCAGTATTTT

D gene: TRBD2
clone size: many
V gene: TRBV7-2
J gene: TRBJ2-1
CDR3 protein: CASQLAGASNEQFF
CDR3 DNA: TGTGCCAGCCAACTAGCGGGAGCTTCCAATGAGCAGTTCTTC

D gene: TRBD2
clone size: few
V gene: TRBV6-9
J gene: TRBJ2-7
CDR3 protein: CASGDYSYEQYF
CDR3 DNA: TGCGCCAGCGGGGACTACTCCTACGAGCAGTACTTC

D gene: -
clone size: many
V gene: TRBV28
J gene: TRBJ1-1
CDR3 protein: CASSLTGSEAFF
CDR3 DNA: TGTGCCAGCAGCTTAACTGGATCTGAAGCTTTCTTT

D gene: TRBD1
clone size: many
V gene: TRBV2
J gene: TRBJ1-5
CDR3 protein: CASSEDRGQPQHF
CDR3 DNA: TGTGCCAGCAGCGAAGACAGGGGTCAGCCCCAGCATTTT

D gene: -
clone size: many
V gene: TRBV7-2
J gene: TRBJ1-2
CDR3 protein: CASSLVRATVYGYTF
CDR3 DNA: TGTGCCAGCAGCTTAGTGCGGGCGACAGTCTATGGCTACACCTTC

D gene: -
clone size: -
V gene: TRBV19
J gene: TRBJ2-7
CDR3 protein: CASSGRDGAYEQYF
CDR3 DNA: TGTGCCAGTAGTGGCCGGGACGGAGCCTACGAGCAGTACTTC

D gene: -
clone size: -
V gene: TRBV4-1
J gene: TRBJ2-7
CDR3 protein: CASSQGGLYSYEQYF
CDR3 DNA: TGCGCCAGCAGCCAAGGCGGGCTTTATAGCTACGAGCAGTACTTC

D gene: -
clone size: few
V gene: TRBV4-3
J gene: TRBJ1-4
CDR3 protein: CASSQVYGREKLFF
CDR3 DNA: TGCGCCAGCAGCCAAGTGTACGGGAGAGAAAAACTGTTTTTT

D gene: -
clone size: many
V gene: TRBV27
J gene: TRBJ1-5
CDR3 protein: CASSPGGNQPQHF
CDR3 DNA: TGTGCCAGCAGCCCCGGGGGCAATCAGCCCCAGCATTTT

D gene: -
clone size: -
V gene: TRBV19
J gene: TRBJ2-3
CDR3 protein: CASTDPARAQYF
CDR3 DNA: TGTGCCAGTACCGACCCGGCTAGGGCGCAGTATTTT

D gene: -
clone size: few
V gene: TRBV20-1
J gene: TRBJ1-4
CDR3 protein: CSASSAWEKLFF
CDR3 DNA: TGCAGTGCTAGTAGCGCCTGGGAAAAACTGTTTTTT

D gene: TRBD2
clone size: many
V gene: TRBV2
J gene: TRBJ2-3
CDR3 protein: CASSPPTSGRDTQYF
CDR3 DNA: TGTGCCAGCAGTCCTCCGACTAGCGGGAGGGATACGCAGTATTTT

D gene: -
clone size: few
V gene: TRBV27
J gene: TRBJ1-6
CDR3 protein: CASTPKVGQPRGLLHF
CDR3 DNA: TGTGCCAGCACTCCCAAGGTCGGTCAGCCCCGAGGGCTCCTCCACTTT

D gene: TRBD1
clone size: many
V gene: TRBV6-1
J gene: TRBJ1-1
CDR3 protein: CASSLPGGTEAFF
CDR3 DNA: TGTGCCAGCAGTTTACCAGGGGGCACTGAAGCTTTCTTT

D gene: -
clone size: many
V gene: TRBV7-2
J gene: TRBJ2-7
CDR3 protein: CASSSLGMQYF
CDR3 DNA: TGTGCCAGCAGCTCCTTAGGGATGCAGTACTTC

D gene: TRBD2
clone size: -
V gene: TRBV7-3
J gene: TRBJ2-1
CDR3 protein: CASSTRGRTSGGGKQFF
CDR3 DNA: TGTGCCAGCAGCACTCGGGGGCGGACTAGCGGGGGTGGCAAGCAGTTCTTC

D gene: -
clone size: many
V gene: TRBV12-3/TRBV12-4
J gene: TRBJ1-4
CDR3 protein: CASSFSLRSNEKLFF
CDR3 DNA: TGTGCCAGCAGCTTTTCCCTGAGGTCTAATGAAAAACTGTTTTTT

D gene: TRBD2
clone size: many
V gene: TRBV6-5
J gene: TRBJ2-5
CDR3 protein: CASSYAGLAGKETQYF
CDR3 DNA: TGTGCCAGCAGTTACGCGGGACTAGCGGGAAAAGAGACCCAGTACTTC

D gene: -
clone size: few
V gene: TRBV15
J gene: TRBJ1-1
CDR3 protein: CATSRDQRAEAFF
CDR3 DNA: TGTGCCACCAGCAGAGATCAGAGGGCTGAAGCTTTCTTT

D gene: -
clone size: -
V gene: TRBV5-1
J gene: TRBJ1-3
CDR3 protein: CASSLGFPSSGNTMYF
CDR3 DNA: TGCGCCAGCAGCTTGGGATTCCCGAGCTCTGGAAACACCATGTATTTT

D gene: TRBD1
clone size: many
V gene: TRBV3-1
J gene: TRBJ2-7
CDR3 protein: CASSQGWQGDEQYF
CDR3 DNA: TGTGCCAGCAGCCAAGGTTGGCAGGGGGACGAGCAGTACTTC

D gene: -
clone size: -
V gene: TRBV6-5
J gene: TRBJ1-2
CDR3 protein: CASSYSTRQTYGYTF
CDR3 DNA: TGTGCCAGCAGTTACTCCACAAGGCAGACCTATGGCTACACCTTC

D gene: -
clone size: -
V gene: TRBV12-3/TRBV12-4
J gene: TRBJ2-2
CDR3 protein: CASLLGGNTGELFF
CDR3 DNA: TGTGCCAGCCTCCTCGGGGGGAACACCGGGGAGCTGTTTTTT

D gene: TRBD1
clone size: many
V gene: TRBV29-1
J gene: TRBJ1-1
CDR3 protein: CSVGNRGVRPEAFF
CDR3 DNA: TGCAGCGTGGGGAACAGGGGAGTTCGTCCTGAAGCTTTCTTT

D gene: TRBD2
clone size: -
V gene: TRBV20-1
J gene: TRBJ2-3
CDR3 protein: CSARDHRLAGGQHTQYF
CDR3 DNA: TGCAGTGCTAGAGATCATAGGCTAGCGGGGGGGCAACATACGCAGTATTTT

D gene: TRBD1
clone size: -
V gene: TRBV7-2
J gene: TRBJ2-5
CDR3 protein: CASSFRDRGETQYF
CDR3 DNA: TGTGCCAGCAGCTTTCGGGACAGGGGTGAGACCCAGTACTTC

D gene: -
clone size: many
V gene: TRBV27
J gene: TRBJ1-6
CDR3 protein: CASSLMVYNSPLHF
CDR3 DNA: TGTGCCAGCAGTTTAATGGTATATAATTCACCCCTCCACTTT

D gene: -
clone size: few
V gene: TRBV4-3
J gene: TRBJ1-6
CDR3 protein: CASSQETVADSPLHF
CDR3 DNA: TGCGCCAGCAGCCAAGAGACAGTCGCGGATTCACCCCTCCACTTT

D gene: TRBD1
clone size: few
V gene: TRBV14
J gene: TRBJ2-5
CDR3 protein: CASSQPTGGEEETQYF
CDR3 DNA: TGTGCCAGCAGCCAACCGACAGGGGGCGAGGAAGAGACCCAGTACTTC

D gene: TRBD1
clone size: -
V gene: TRBV7-2
J gene: TRBJ1-5
CDR3 protein: CASSLMTGGASQPQHF
CDR3 DNA: TGTGCCAGCAGCTTAATGACAGGGGGCGCGTCTCAGCCCCAGCATTTT

D gene: TRBD1
clone size: many
V gene: TRBV6-1
J gene: TRBJ1-2
CDR3 protein: CASTQGDYGYTF
CDR3 DNA: TGTGCCAGCACCCAGGGGGACTATGGCTACACCTTC

D gene: -
clone size: -
V gene: TRBV5-1
J gene: TRBJ1-2
CDR3 protein: CANSLQGANYGYTF
CDR3 DNA: TGCGCCAACAGCTTGCAGGGTGCTAACTATGGCTACACCTTC

D gene: -
clone size: many
V gene: TRBV5-1
J gene: TRBJ2-1
CDR3 protein: CASSGGNDYNEQFF
CDR3 DNA: TGCGCCAGCAGCGGAGGGAATGACTACAATGAGCAGTTCTTC

D gene: -
clone size: -
V gene: TRBV19
J gene: TRBJ2-3
CDR3 protein: CASSPRATASTDTQYF
CDR3 DNA: TGTGCCAGTAGCCCCAGGGCGACCGCTAGCACAGATACGCAGTATTTT

D gene: -
clone size: -
V gene: TRBV6-1
J gene: TRBJ2-1
CDR3 protein: CASSEQSGLANEQFF
CDR3 DNA: TGTGCCAGCAGTGAACAGTCGGGACTGGCGAATGAGCAGTTCTTC

D gene: -
clone size: few
V gene: TRBV19
J gene: TRBJ2-2
CDR3 protein: CASRSMRELFF
CDR3 DNA: TGTGCCAGTAGGTCAATGAGGGAGCTGTTTTTT

D gene: -
clone size: few
V gene: TRBV9
J gene: TRBJ2-2
CDR3 protein: CASSVEYTGELFF
CDR3 DNA: TGTGCCAGCAGCGTAGAGTATACCGGGGAGCTGTTTTTT

D gene: -
clone size: -
V gene: TRBV5-1
J gene: TRBJ2-2
CDR3 protein: CASSLVDLGELFF
CDR3 DNA: TGCGCCAGCAGCTTGGTTGACCTCGGGGAGCTGTTTTTT

D gene: -
clone size: few
V gene: TRBV20-1
J gene: TRBJ1-3
CDR3 protein: CSASARNQGNTIYF
CDR3 DNA: TGCAGTGCTAGCGCCCGGAATCAAGGAAACACCATATATTTT